These 7 T cell receptor beta chains share one sample of origin, sequenced in a study of blood T cell repertoires in COVID-19. Assay used: immunoSEQ multiplex PCR; TCRdb lists only in-frame clones, some missing. The data hold fewer than 50,000 clones, with around 83% observed a single time. The specimen was peripheral blood. The receptors shown here come from a woman older than 75 with active or convalescent COVID-19.

This sequence joins TRBV30 and TRBJ1-2, with D uncertain. V was shortened by 7 bases and J by 0 bases, with 12 bases between the two germline ends. CDR3 size: 13 residues. Per germline, CDR1 GTSNPN and CDR2 SVGIG (reference sequence). CDR3 in amino acids: CAFRRVTNYGYTF. CDR3 nucleotides: TGTGCCTTCCGGAGGGTTACTAACTATGGCTACACCTTC.

The chain joins TRBV10-3 to TRBJ1-1, with 8 bases that match TRBD1. The CDR3 length is 15 residues. With V trimmed by 6 bases and J by 0 bases, 6 bases remained unmatched. Germline loops: CDR1 ENHRY, CDR2 SYGVKD. The CDR3 sequence is CAIRNLQGVNTEAFF. In nucleotides, the CDR3 is TGTGCCATCAGAAACCTACAGGGGGTGAACACTGAAGCTTTCTTT.

The rearrangement links TRBV7-2 to TRBJ2-3; 9 bases match TRBD2. The CDR3 extends over 17 amino acids. The V segment lost 1 base and the J segment 4 bases; nucleotides outside the gene matches: 9. Germline CDR1 SGHTA, CDR2 FQGNSA. The CDR3 loop reads CASSLVGSGRGADTQYF. The DNA of the CDR3 is TGTGCCAGCAGCTTAGTCGGTAGCGGGAGAGGCGCAGATACGCAGTATTTT.

This chain connects TRBV6-5 to TRBJ1-1, with a tentative D call TRBD1 (6 bases). The germline CDR1 and CDR2 sequences are MNHEY and SVGAGI. Trimming pared 4 bases from V and 0 bases from J, leaving 15 bases between. The CDR3 runs to 16 residues. DNA for the CDR3: TGTGCCAGCAGTTCTGCCATAGGACAGCTGAACACTGAAGCTTTCTTT. This encodes CASSSAIGQLNTEAFF.

The V gene is TRBV5-1, the J gene TRBJ2-5; 10 bases are a match to TRBD2. V dropped 2 bases and J dropped 2; count of bases not matched to a gene: 3. This CDR3 contains 15 residues. Germline CDR1 SGHRS, CDR2 YFSETQ. Written as DNA, the CDR3 is TGCGCCAGCAGCTTTGTAGCGGGAGGTCAAGAGACCCAGTACTTC. It codes for CASSFVAGGQETQYF.

In this sample, this clone turned up many times. This chain uses TRBV5-8 with TRBJ1-3; the D gene is possibly TRBD1 (6 bases). The CDR3 spans 15 residues. The germline CDR1 and CDR2 sequences are SGHTS and YDEGEE. Trimming left V 4 bases short and J 4 bases short, with 15 bases between. The CDR3 DNA reads TGTGCCAGCAGCCTACAGGGCCCTCCGGGAAACACCATATATTTT. It codes for CASSLQGPPGNTIYF.

As to this clone: A far larger clone is one nucleotide away, so this likely arose from a read error. The chain employs TRBV30 and TRBJ2-5, with D maybe TRBD2 (5 bases). The length of the CDR3 is 14 residues. V gave up 5 bases and J gave up 2 bases, with 15 bases separating them. Germline V gene data show CDR1 as GTSNPN and CDR2 as SVGIG (reference sequence). In nucleotides, the CDR3 is TGTGCCTGGTGCGGAGGATACTCGCAAGAGACCCAGTACTTC. Protein product: CAWCGGYSQETQYF.